A single sample is the source of the 6 T cell receptor beta chains below, sequenced in a study of PD-1 blockade in classical Hodgkin lymphoma (dated by TCRdb to about 2020). What this sample's time point label stands for: cycle 4 day 1 (C4D1), after about 6 weeks of nivolumab. Every trial patient had relapsed following autologous stem cell transplantation, and prior brentuximab vedotin exposure was what differed among cohorts A, B and C. Library prep was done by the immunoSEQ multiplex PCR assay. Not all clones reach the TCRdb copy of this immuneACCESS table, which keeps in-frame sequences only. Checked studies attribute under half of the gap to unresolved V genes and leave the rest unexplained. The sample includes approximately 110,000 clones, with more than 70% observed a single time. Clones ranked in the top ten supply under 20% of the sample. The sample in question was peripheral blood mononuclear cells (PBMCs), obtained before the fourth cycle of nivolumab. These receptor sequences come from a human donor with classical Hodgkin lymphoma.

The chain links TRBV7-2 to TRBJ1-1; no reliable D call. Looked up from germline, CDR1 is SGHTA and CDR2 is FQGNSA. The CDR3 contains 15 residues. Trimming cost V 5 bases and J 6 bases, with 19 bases left between them. The CDR3 region has the DNA TGTGCCAGCAGCCCTCTGATGGGTCTGAGGGCTGAAGCTTTCTTT. This encodes CASSPLMGLRAEAFF.

The chain combines TRBV10-3 with TRBJ2-1; weak D call: TRBD2 (6 bases). In germline, CDR1 is ENHRY, CDR2 SYGVKD. With 0 bases removed from V and 3 bases from J, the gap between germline ends came to 9 bases. This CDR3 comprises 15 residues. CDR3 nucleotide sequence: TGTGCCATCAGTGAGTCCGCCGGGAGCTACAATGAGCAGTTCTTC. Protein product: CAISESAGSYNEQFF.

The chain recombines TRBV28 with TRBJ1-4, with 9 bases matching TRBD1. J lost 11 bases, V lost 5 bases, and 9 bases had no gene match. CDR1 and CDR2 (germline): MDHEN, SYDVKM. The CDR3 totals 14 residues. The CDR3 DNA reads as TGTGCCAGCAGTCTCTGGGACAGGGTGTCTAAACTGTTTTTT. This translates into CASSLWDRVSKLFF. The variable domain in full, completed from reference TRBV28 and TRBJ1-4, reads DVKVTQSSRYLVKRTGEKVFLECVQDMDHENMFWYRQDPGLGLRLIYFSYDVKMKEKGDIPEGYSVSREKKERFSLILESASTNQTSMYLCASSLWDRVSKLFFGSGTQLSVL.

This clone has only a few counts. The chain combines TRBV29-1 with TRBJ1-1; 11 bases are a match to TRBD1. With 6 bases clipped from V and 3 bases from J, the junction kept 12 bases outside the gene matches. Germline V lookup: CDR1 SQVTM, CDR2 ANQGSEA. This CDR3 comprises 16 residues. The CDR3 sequence is CSVPNRDRGLDTEAFF. CDR3 DNA: TGCAGCGTCCCAAACCGGGACAGGGGGTTGGACACTGAAGCTTTCTTT.

This chain connects TRBV5-4 to TRBJ1-1; 10 nucleotides align to TRBD1. Germline V lookup: CDR1 SGHNT, CDR2 YYREEE (reference sequence). Trimming removed 4 bases from V and 4 bases from J; junction bases left unmatched: 7. This CDR3 contains 15 residues. The CDR3 region has the DNA TGTGCCAGCAGCCGCGACAGGGGGCTAGGCACTGAAGCTTTCTTT. Its translation: CASSRDRGLGTEAFF.

This clone was counted a few times. J is TRBJ2-1 and V is TRBV4-1; 8 bases fit TRBD2. Losses at the gene ends were 5 bases for V and 0 bases for J; bases not matched to a gene: 9. Germline lookup yields CDR1 MGHRA and CDR2 YSYEKL. This CDR3 spans 17 amino acids. CDR3 in amino acids: CASSSYSGVNSYNEQFF. CDR3 DNA sequence: TGCGCCAGCAGCTCGTATAGCGGGGTCAACTCCTACAATGAGCAGTTCTTC.